Below, 3 T cell receptor beta chains from the same sample are listed, as sequenced in a study of T cell changes during pregnancy in multiple sclerosis. Assay used: immunoSEQ multiplex PCR; TCRdb lists only in-frame clones, some missing. The profile shows about 39,000 clones, 92% of them singletons. The sample was CD8+ T cells from peripheral blood mononuclear cells, taken before pregnancy. The source is a female donor with multiple sclerosis, enrolled in a pregnancy study.

The chain carries TRBV5-6 and TRBJ2-3, with D possibly matching TRBD2 (5 bases). The CDR3 length is 14 residues. The ends were cut back, 6 bases at V and 1 base at J, with 12 bases in the middle. The germline gives CDR1 SGHDT, CDR2 YYEEEE. The CDR3 protein is CASKEGRGTDTQYF. In DNA form, the CDR3 reads TGTGCCAGCAAAGAGGGTCGTGGCACAGATACGCAGTATTTT. The variable domain in full, with the rest retrieved from reference TRBV5-6 and TRBJ2-3, is DAGVTQSPTHLIKTRGQQVTLRCSPKSGHDTVSWYQQALGQGPQFIFQYYEEEERQRGNFPDRFSGHQFPNYSSELNVNALLLGDSALYLCASKEGRGTDTQYFGPGTRLTVL.

V usage is TRBV11-2 and J usage is TRBJ2-7, with D possibly being TRBD1 (5 bases). CDR1 is SGHAT and CDR2 is FQNNGV in the germline V gene. The CDR3 covers 13 residues. The V gene lost 6 bases and the J gene lost 1 base, with 10 bases spanning the gap. CDR3 loop: CASSKSGSYEQYF. The CDR3 DNA reads TGTGCCAGCAGTAAATCAGGGTCCTACGAGCAGTACTTC.

The chain recombines TRBV27 with TRBJ2-1, with TRBD2 matching over 13 bases. Losses at the gene ends were 8 bases for V and 0 bases for J; bases not matched to a gene: 10. The CDR3 is 18 amino acids. Germline V gene lookup returns CDR1 MNHEY and CDR2 SMNVEV (reference sequence). The chain's CDR3 is CASGDPGLAGFSYNEQFF. The CDR3 nucleotides read TGTGCCAGCGGCGACCCGGGACTAGCGGGGTTCTCCTACAATGAGCAGTTCTTC.